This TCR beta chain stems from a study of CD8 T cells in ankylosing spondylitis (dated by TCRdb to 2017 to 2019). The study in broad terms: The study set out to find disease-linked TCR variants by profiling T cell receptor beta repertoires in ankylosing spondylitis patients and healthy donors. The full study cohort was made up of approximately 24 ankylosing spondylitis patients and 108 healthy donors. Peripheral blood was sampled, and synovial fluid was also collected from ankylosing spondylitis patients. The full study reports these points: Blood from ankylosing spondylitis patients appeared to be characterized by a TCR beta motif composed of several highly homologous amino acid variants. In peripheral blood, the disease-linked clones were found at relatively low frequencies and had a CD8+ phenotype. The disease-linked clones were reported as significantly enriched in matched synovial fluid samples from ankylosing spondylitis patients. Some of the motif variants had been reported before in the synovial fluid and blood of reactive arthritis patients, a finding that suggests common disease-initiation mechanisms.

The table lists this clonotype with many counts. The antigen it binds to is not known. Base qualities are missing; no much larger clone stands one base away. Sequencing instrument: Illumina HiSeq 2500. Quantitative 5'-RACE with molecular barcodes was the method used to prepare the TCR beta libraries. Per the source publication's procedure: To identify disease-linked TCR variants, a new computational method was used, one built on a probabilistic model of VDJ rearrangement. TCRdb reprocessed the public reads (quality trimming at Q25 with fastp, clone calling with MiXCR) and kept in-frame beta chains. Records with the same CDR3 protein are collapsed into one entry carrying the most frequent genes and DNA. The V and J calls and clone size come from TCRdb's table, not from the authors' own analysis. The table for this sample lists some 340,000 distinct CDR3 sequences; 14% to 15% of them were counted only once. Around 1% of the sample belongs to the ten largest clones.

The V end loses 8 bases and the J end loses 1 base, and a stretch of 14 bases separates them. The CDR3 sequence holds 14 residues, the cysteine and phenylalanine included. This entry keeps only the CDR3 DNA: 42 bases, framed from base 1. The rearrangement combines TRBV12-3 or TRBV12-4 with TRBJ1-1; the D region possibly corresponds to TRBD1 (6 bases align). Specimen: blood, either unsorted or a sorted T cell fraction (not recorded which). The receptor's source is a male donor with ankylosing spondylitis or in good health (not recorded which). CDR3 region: CASGGGQKNTEAFF. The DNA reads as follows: TGTGCCAGCGGCGGTGGACAGAAGAACACTGAAGCTTTCTTT.